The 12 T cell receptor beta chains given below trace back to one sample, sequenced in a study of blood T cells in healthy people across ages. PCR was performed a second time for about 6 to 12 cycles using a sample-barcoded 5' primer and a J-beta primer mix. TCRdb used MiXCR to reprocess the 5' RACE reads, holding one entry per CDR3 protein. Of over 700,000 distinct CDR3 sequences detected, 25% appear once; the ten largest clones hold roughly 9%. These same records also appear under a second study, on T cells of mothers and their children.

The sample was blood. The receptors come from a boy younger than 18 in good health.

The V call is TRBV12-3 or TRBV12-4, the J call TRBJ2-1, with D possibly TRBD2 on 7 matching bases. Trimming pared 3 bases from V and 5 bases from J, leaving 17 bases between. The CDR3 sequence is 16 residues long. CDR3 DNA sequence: TGTGCCAGCAGTTTCGGGGGGCCCAGGACTGACAATGAGCAGTTCTTC. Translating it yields CASSFGGPRTDNEQFF.

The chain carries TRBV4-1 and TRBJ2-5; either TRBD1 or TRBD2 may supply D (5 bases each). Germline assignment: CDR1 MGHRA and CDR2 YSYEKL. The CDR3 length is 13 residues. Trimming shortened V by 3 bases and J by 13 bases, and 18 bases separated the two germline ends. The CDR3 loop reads CASSQPGTEAPYF. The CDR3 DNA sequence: TGCGCCAGCAGCCAGCCGGGGACGGAGGCCCCGTACTTC.

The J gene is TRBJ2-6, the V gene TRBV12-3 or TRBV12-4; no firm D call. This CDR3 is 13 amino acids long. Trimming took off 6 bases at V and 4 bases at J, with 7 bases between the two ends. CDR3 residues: CASSRLGANVLTF. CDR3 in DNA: TGTGCCAGCAGCAGGTTAGGGGCCAACGTCCTGACTTTC.

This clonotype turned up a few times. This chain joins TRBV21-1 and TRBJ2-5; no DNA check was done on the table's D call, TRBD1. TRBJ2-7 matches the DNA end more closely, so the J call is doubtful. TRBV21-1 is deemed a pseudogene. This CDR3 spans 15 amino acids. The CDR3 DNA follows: TGTGCCAGCATGTTAGGGACAGGGATTCTCTACGAGCAGTACTTC. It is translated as CASMLGTGILYEQYF.

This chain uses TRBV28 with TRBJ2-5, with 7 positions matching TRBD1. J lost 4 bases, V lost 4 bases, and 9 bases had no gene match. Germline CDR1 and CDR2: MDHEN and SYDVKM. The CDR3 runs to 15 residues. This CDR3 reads CASSYMDRWGETQYF. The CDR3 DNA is TGTGCCAGCAGTTACATGGACAGGTGGGGAGAGACCCAGTACTTC.

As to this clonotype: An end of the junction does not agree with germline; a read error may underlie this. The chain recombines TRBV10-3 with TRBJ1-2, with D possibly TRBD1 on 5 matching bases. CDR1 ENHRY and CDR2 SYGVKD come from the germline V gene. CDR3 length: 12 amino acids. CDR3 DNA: TGTGCCATCGGTGAGCGGGGGGAAGGCTACACCTTC. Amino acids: CAIGERGEGYTF.

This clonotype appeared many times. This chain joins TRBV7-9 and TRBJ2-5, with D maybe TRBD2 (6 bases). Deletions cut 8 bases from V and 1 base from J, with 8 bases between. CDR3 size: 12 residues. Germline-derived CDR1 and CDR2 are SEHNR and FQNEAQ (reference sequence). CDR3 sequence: CASEGLQETQYF. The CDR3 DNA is TGTGCCAGCGAGGGACTCCAAGAGACCCAGTACTTC.

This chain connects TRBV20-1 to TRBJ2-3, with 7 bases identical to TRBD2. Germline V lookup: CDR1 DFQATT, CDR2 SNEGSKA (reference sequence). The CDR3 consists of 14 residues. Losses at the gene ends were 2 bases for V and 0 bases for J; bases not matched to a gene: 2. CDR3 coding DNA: TGCAGTGCTAGAAGCGGGGAGAGCACAGATACGCAGTATTTT. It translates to CSARSGESTDTQYF.

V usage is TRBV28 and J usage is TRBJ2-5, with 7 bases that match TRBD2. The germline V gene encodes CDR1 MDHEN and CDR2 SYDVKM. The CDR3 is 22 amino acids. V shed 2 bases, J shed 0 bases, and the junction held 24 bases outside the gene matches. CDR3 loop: CASSLPSWGGATLGLYQETQYF. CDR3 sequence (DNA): TGTGCCAGCAGTTTACCGAGTTGGGGAGGGGCGACCTTAGGGCTTTACCAAGAGACCCAGTACTTC.

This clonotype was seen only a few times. The chain's CDR3 is CASTLGQRSSYEQYF. The CDR3 DNA reads as TGTGCCAGCACCCTGGGACAGAGAAGCTCCTACGAGCAGTACTTC. V is TRBV6-2 or TRBV6-3 and J is TRBJ2-7, with 7 nucleotides matching TRBD1. With V trimmed by 7 bases and J by 0 bases, 9 bases remained unmatched. Germline CDR1 reads MNHEY; CDR2 reads SVGEGT. This CDR3 comprises 15 residues.

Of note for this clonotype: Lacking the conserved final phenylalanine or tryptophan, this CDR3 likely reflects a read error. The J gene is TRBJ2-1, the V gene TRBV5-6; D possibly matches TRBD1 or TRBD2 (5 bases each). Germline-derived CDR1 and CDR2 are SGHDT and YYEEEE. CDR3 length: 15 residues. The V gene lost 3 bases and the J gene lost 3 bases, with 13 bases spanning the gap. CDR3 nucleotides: TGTGCCAGCAGCTCCGGGACGGCCCTCTACAATGAGCAGTTCTCC. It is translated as CASSSGTALYNEQFS.

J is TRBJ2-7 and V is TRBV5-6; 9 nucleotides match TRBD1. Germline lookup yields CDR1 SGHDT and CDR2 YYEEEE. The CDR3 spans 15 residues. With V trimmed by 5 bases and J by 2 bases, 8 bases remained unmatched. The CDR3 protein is CASSPLQGATYEQYF. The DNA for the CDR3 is TGTGCCAGCAGTCCCCTACAGGGGGCGACCTACGAGCAGTACTTC.